A selection of T cell receptor beta chains follows, all from one sample in a study of blood T cell repertoires in COVID-19. Generated by immunoSEQ multiplex PCR, the TCRdb table keeps only in-frame clones and is missing some. The sample yields 250,000 to 350,000 clones, approximately 90% seen once. Sequences were obtained from peripheral blood. These receptors came from a woman aged 50 to 65 with COVID-19, enrolled during active disease. CDR3s include the opening cysteine and the closing phenylalanine or tryptophan. The D gene is left open where the match is weak. Rows may omit the clone size; those that give it use once, few, many or a size class.

d_gene	len	v_gene	j_gene	abundance	CDR3nt	CDR3aa
-	17	TRBV18	TRBJ1-4	-	TGTGCCAGCTCACCATCAGGGCGAGGAGCAACTAATGAAAAACTGTTTTTT	CASSPSGRGATNEKLFF
TRBD2	18	TRBV7-3	TRBJ2-1	-	TGTGCCAGCAGCCCCAGGGGGGATGCGGGAGGGGCAAACAATGAGCAGTTCTTC	CASSPRGDAGGANNEQFF
TRBD2	15	TRBV6-5	TRBJ2-7	-	TGTGCCAGCAGCCGTTTGCGGGAGAGGTTGGGCGAGCAGTACTTC	CASSRLRERLGEQYF
-	12	TRBV6-5	TRBJ2-5	-	TGTGCCAGCACGAGGGCTCAAGAGACCCAGTACTTC	CASTRAQETQYF
-	16	TRBV2	TRBJ1-3	-	TGTGCCAGCAGTGAAGCTATTGCGGCTTCTGGAAACACCATATATTTT	CASSEAIAASGNTIYF
-	12	TRBV5-1	TRBJ1-1	-	TGCGCCAGCAGCTTGGCGGGAATTGGGGCTTTCTTT	CASSLAGIGAFF
-	15	TRBV2	TRBJ1-1	-	TGTGCCAGCAGTGATCGAGGGAGGGGGAACACTGAAGCTTTCTTT	CASSDRGRGNTEAFF
TRBD1	15	TRBV4-3	TRBJ2-5	-	TGCGCCAGCAGCCAAGGCGACAGGGGCCAAGAGACCCAGTACTTC	CASSQGDRGQETQYF
TRBD1	13	TRBV7-2	TRBJ2-5	once	TGTGCCAGCAGCTGGACAGGGGGCGAGACCCAGTACTTC	CASSWTGGETQYF
TRBD1	15	TRBV19	TRBJ1-1	-	TGTGCCAGTAGGGACAGGGAAGCCATGAACACTGAAGCTTTCTTT	CASRDREAMNTEAFF
TRBD2	14	TRBV7-6	TRBJ2-7	-	TGTGCCAGCAGGACCACTAGCGCGTCCTACGAGCAGTACTTC	CASRTTSASYEQYF
TRBD2	15	TRBV5-1	TRBJ2-7	-	TGCGCCAGCAGCGGACGGGCGGGGGGCCTATACGAGCAGTACTTC	CASSGRAGGLYEQYF
TRBD2	15	TRBV13	TRBJ2-5	-	TGTGCCAGCAGCTTAAACGGGAGGGGGAGAGAGACCCAGTACTTC	CASSLNGRGRETQYF
-	14	TRBV6-6	TRBJ2-7	-	TGTGCCAGCAGTCCGCGACCCAGCGCCTACGAGCAGTACTTC	CASSPRPSAYEQYF
TRBD2	16	TRBV19	TRBJ2-1	-	TGTGCCAGTAGTCTTGAAACTAGCGGGAGCTACAATGAGCAGTTCTTC	CASSLETSGSYNEQFF
TRBD1	17	TRBV14	TRBJ2-3	-	TGTGCCAGCAGCCGATTGCCGGGACAGGGGGATTTGGATACGCAGTATTTT	CASSRLPGQGDLDTQYF
TRBD2	18	TRBV7-6	TRBJ2-1	-	TGTGCCAGCAGCCCAACCCGACTAGCGGGGGGGGGTAGGGATGAGCAGTTCTTC	CASSPTRLAGGGRDEQFF
-	15	TRBV5-1	TRBJ2-7	once	TGCGCCAGCACCTGGGACGGGAGTGTATCCTACGAGCAGTACTTC	CASTWDGSVSYEQYF
TRBD2	15	TRBV30	TRBJ2-1	-	TGTGCCTGGAGTGGGACTAGCGGGAGGGGCAATGAGCAGTTCTTC	CAWSGTSGRGNEQFF
TRBD1	15	TRBV18	TRBJ1-1	-	TGTGCCAGCTCACCTCGACAGGGTTTGTACACTGAAGCTTTCTTT	CASSPRQGLYTEAFF
-	13	TRBV7-9	TRBJ1-2	-	TGTGCCAGCAGCTCGACAGCCACTGAACCCTACACCTTC	CASSSTATEPYTF
-	14	TRBV5-5	TRBJ1-1	-	TGTGCCAGCAGCCTCACAGGGATAGGCACTGAAGCTTTCTTT	CASSLTGIGTEAFF
-	16	TRBV4-1	TRBJ2-6	-	TGCGCCAGCAGCCAAGATCTGTTCCCTGGGGCCAACGTCCTGACTTTC	CASSQDLFPGANVLTF
TRBD2	18	TRBV5-3	TRBJ2-5	-	TGTGCCAGAAGCTTGCCCCCTAAGGCGGGAGGGGGACAAGAGACCCAGTACTTC	CARSLPPKAGGGQETQYF
TRBD2	15	TRBV7-3	TRBJ2-5	-	TGTGCCAGCAGCTTAATGGCGGGGGGGCAAGAGACCCAGTACTTC	CASSLMAGGQETQYF
-	15	TRBV7-9	TRBJ1-3	-	TGTGCCAGCAGCTTCTCTGACAAATCTGGAAACACCATATATTTT	CASSFSDKSGNTIYF
TRBD1	14	TRBV11-2	TRBJ2-5	-	TGTGCCAGCAGCTACTACAGGGGACAAGAGACCCAGTACTTC	CASSYYRGQETQYF
TRBD1	15	TRBV3-1/TRBV3-2	TRBJ2-1	-	TGTGCCAGCAGCCCAACGACAGGGGCGTACAATGAGCAGTTCTTC	CASSPTTGAYNEQFF
TRBD2	15	TRBV2	TRBJ2-1	-	TGTGCCAGCAGGGGACTAGCGGAGAACTACAATGAGCAGTTCTTC	CASRGLAENYNEQFF
TRBD2	15	TRBV19	TRBJ2-1	-	TGTGCCAGTAGTATTGCGGGGGGGGGATACAATGAGCAGTTCTTC	CASSIAGGGYNEQFF
-	17	TRBV7-2	TRBJ2-2	-	TGTGCCAGCAGCCCCCGAGCGTTAGGGGGGAACACCGGGGAGCTGTTTTTT	CASSPRALGGNTGELFF
TRBD1	16	TRBV11-2	TRBJ2-1	-	TGTGCCAGCAGCTTAGCTCGACAGGGGGCTGGGAATGAGCAGTTCTTC	CASSLARQGAGNEQFF
-	14	TRBV7-2	TRBJ2-2	-	TGTGCCAGCAGCTTCCTCAGGAACACCGGGGAGCTGTTTTTT	CASSFLRNTGELFF
TRBD1	20	TRBV19	TRBJ2-7	-	TGTGCCAGTAGTCCAACGGCGTTAGGGCGGGACAGGGGGCGTAGCGACGAGCAGTACTTC	CASSPTALGRDRGRSDEQYF
TRBD1	17	TRBV24-1	TRBJ2-7	-	TGTGCCACCAGTGATCTGCCGGGACAGGGTTCGGGCTACGAGCAGTACTTC	CATSDLPGQGSGYEQYF
-	17	TRBV28	TRBJ1-5	once	TGTGCCAGCAGTTCCTACAGGGTCCTTCTCCCCAATCAGCCCCAGCATTTT	CASSSYRVLLPNQPQHF
TRBD1	16	TRBV5-1	TRBJ2-1	-	TGCGCCAGCAGCTTGGTTCCCGGACAGGGGAGGAATGAGCAGTTCTTC	CASSLVPGQGRNEQFF
TRBD1	15	TRBV6-2/TRBV6-3	TRBJ1-5	-	TGTGCCAGCAGTTACTCGGGGCAGGGGGCTCAGCCCCAGCATTTT	CASSYSGQGAQPQHF
-	15	TRBV5-4	TRBJ2-6	-	TGTGCCAGCAGCTTAATGAGCTCTGGGGCCAACGTCCTGACTTTC	CASSLMSSGANVLTF
TRBD1	14	TRBV5-5	TRBJ2-7	-	TGTGCCAGCAGATCCGGGACAGGATTGAACGAGCAGTACTTC	CASRSGTGLNEQYF
TRBD1	16	TRBV7-9	TRBJ2-1	-	TGTGCCAGCAGCTTAGGGACAGGGACCTCCTACAATGAGCAGTTCTTC	CASSLGTGTSYNEQFF
-	14	TRBV15	TRBJ1-1	-	TGTGCCACCAGCAGAGTGGCAGAGAACACTGAAGCTTTCTTT	CATSRVAENTEAFF
TRBD2	16	TRBV11-3	TRBJ2-2	-	TGTGCCAGCAGCTTAGGTAGACTAGCGGGAGACCGGGAGCTGTTTTTT	CASSLGRLAGDRELFF
TRBD1	14	TRBV7-9	TRBJ1-4	-	TGTGCCAGCAGCTTAGGGGACAGGCATCGAAAACTGTTTTTT	CASSLGDRHRKLFF
-	16	TRBV7-2	TRBJ1-5	once	TGTGCCAGCAGCTTAGCGATGGGGGGGCGCAATCAGCCCCAGCATTTT	CASSLAMGGRNQPQHF
-	15	TRBV18	TRBJ2-7	-	TGTGCCAGCTCACCAGGGGGGGGGCCTTCCTACGAGCAGTACTTC	CASSPGGGPSYEQYF